This T cell receptor beta chain was sequenced during a study of radiotherapy plus CTLA-4 blockade in lung cancer. At the level of the study: With 31% of patients having disease control, objective responses were seen in 15% to 20%.

Lung cancer patients with chemo-refractory metastatic non-small-cell disease were given focal radiation plus CTLA-4 blockade with ipilimumab. The V gene end was trimmed by 6 bases and the J gene end by 3 bases; junction bases not matched to a gene: 12. Germline lookup yields CDR1 ENHRY and CDR2 SYGVKD. The CDR3 length is 16 residues. The table lists this clone with a count of one. Antigen: not known. Here immunoSEQ multiplex PCR was the method, and the copy in TCRdb shows in-frame clones only, minus some. The data contain 75,000 to 100,000 clones, approximately 85% of them singletons. Study results and limitations: Reportedly, early blood T cell clone dynamics best predicted response, with interferon-beta. Following radiotherapy plus ipilimumab, tumor-derived TCR clones expanded in the blood.

Material: peripheral blood, obtained from a patient treated with radiotherapy plus ipilimumab. The chain employs TRBV10-3 and TRBJ2-3; TRBD2 aligns across 7 bases. The origin of this receptor is a human donor with non-small cell lung cancer who had a partial response to radiotherapy plus ipilimumab. CDR3 nucleotide sequence: TGTGCCATCAGGCACGGGGGGACTCCGCAAACAGATACGCAGTATTTT. It translates to CAIRHGGTPQTDTQYF.